These 28 T cell receptor beta chains came from one sample sequenced in a study of patients and donors after allogeneic stem cell transplantation. MiXCR, run by TCRdb on the RT-PCR reads, gives a single entry per CDR3 protein. The data contain roughly 880,000 distinct CDR3 sequences, approximately 19% of them singletons. Sequenced: blood, either unsorted or a sorted T cell fraction (not recorded which). Source of these receptors: a human donor who was either an allogeneic HSCT recipient or a stem cell or donor lymphocyte infusion donor (not recorded which). It is not recorded whose cells these are; they may come from a transplant donor.

In this sample, this clonotype turned up many times. This rearrangement joins TRBV12-3 or TRBV12-4 to TRBJ1-2; D is unclear. V was pared by 3 bases and J by 3 bases, with 8 bases between. This CDR3 has 13 residues. The DNA of the CDR3 is TGTGCCAGCAGTTTTTACGGAGACTATGGCTACACCTTC. This sequence encodes CASSFYGDYGYTF.

This chain links TRBV4-3 with TRBJ2-2, with 11 bases lining up with TRBD2. Germline V gene lookup returns CDR1 LGHNA and CDR2 YSLEER. The CDR3 is made up of 15 amino acids. V shed 3 bases and J 7 bases; nucleotides not matched to a gene: 4. CDR3: CASSQDSGGGGELFF. In nucleotides, the CDR3 is TGCGCCAGCAGCCAGGATAGCGGGGGGGGCGGGGAGCTGTTTTTT.

V is TRBV2 and J is TRBJ2-6; D might be TRBD1 (6 bases). With 3 bases removed from V and 3 bases from J, the gap between germline ends came to 18 bases. Germline-derived CDR1 and CDR2 are SNHLY and FYNNEI. The CDR3 consists of 18 residues. CDR3 protein: CASSDRVRGLFGANVLTF. The CDR3 bases are TGTGCCAGCAGTGATCGGGTCAGGGGATTATTTGGGGCCAACGTCCTGACTTTC.

The chain employs TRBV5-5 and TRBJ2-5; 7 bases align to TRBD1. The J segment lost 5 bases and the V segment lost 4 bases, leaving 11 bases of the junction unmatched. CDR1 SGHKS and CDR2 YYEKEE come from the germline V gene (reference sequence). The CDR3 covers 15 residues. CDR3 protein: CASSPRTGARETQYF. CDR3 nucleotides: TGTGCCAGCAGCCCCCGTACAGGGGCGCGGGAGACCCAGTACTTC.

Remarks on this clonotype: It is unclear where the CDR3 begins or ends on the DNA, so no DNA is shown, and the CDR3 is as TCRdb lists it. The V and J genes are TRBV24-1 and TRBJ2-1; no check of the table's D call, TRBD1, against the DNA was made. CDR1 is KGHDR, CDR2 SFDVKD, per germline. The CDR3 is made up of 11 amino acids, end residues included. CDR3 in amino acids: CATSSGQGWFF.

This clonotype was recorded a few times. CDR3 in DNA: TGTGCCAGCAGTTACGACACTAGGGTGGTTGCCGGGGAGCTGTTTTTT. Translated: CASSYDTRVVAGELFF. The chain recombines TRBV6-5 with TRBJ2-2; the D gene is possibly TRBD2 (5 bases). CDR1 is MNHEY, CDR2 SVGAGI, per germline. This CDR3 comprises 16 residues. Trimming removed 2 bases from V and 6 bases from J, with 16 bases in between.

The sample holds a few counts of this clonotype. The chain has TRBV2 and TRBJ1-1, with 9 bases matching TRBD1. Germline lookup yields CDR1 SNHLY and CDR2 FYNNEI. V was pared by 6 bases and J by 4 bases, with 9 bases of the junction left unmatched. The CDR3 extends over 15 amino acids. The CDR3 bases are TGTGCCAGCAGCGCAAACAGGGGGCGGCGCACTGAAGCTTTCTTT. Translating it yields CASSANRGRRTEAFF.

CDR3 sequence reads: CASATGTSVSYEQYF. The CDR3 region has the DNA TGTGCCAGCGCGACCGGGACTAGCGTCTCCTACGAGCAGTACTTC. This sequence joins TRBV27 and TRBJ2-7; 10 nucleotides agree with TRBD2. This CDR3 region has 15 residues. The germline CDR1 and CDR2 sequences are MNHEY and SMNVEV (reference sequence). The V gene end was trimmed by 8 bases and the J gene end by 0 bases; junction bases not matched to a gene: 7.

This clonotype was counted between two and nine times. J is TRBJ2-3 and V is TRBV4-1; 8 nucleotides line up with TRBD2. V lost 1 base, J lost 0 bases, and 9 bases stayed unmatched. Germline loops: CDR1 MGHRA, CDR2 YSYEKL. This CDR3 region has 18 residues. CDR3 sequence reads: CASSQVGRGGPSTDTQYF. The DNA of the CDR3 is TGCGCCAGCAGCCAAGTCGGACGGGGGGGCCCAAGCACAGATACGCAGTATTTT.

This clonotype occurred a few times. The chain is built from TRBV6-2 or TRBV6-3 and TRBJ2-1, with D hard to call. This CDR3 has 12 amino acids. The V gene's germline CDR1 is MNHEY and CDR2 SVGEGT. V was shortened by 6 bases and J by 6 bases, with 9 bases between the two germline ends. CDR3 coding DNA: TGTGCCAGCAGGACGAACGGCAATGAGCAGTTCTTC. Translation gives CASRTNGNEQFF.

This clonotype was counted only a few times. The chain carries TRBV12-3 or TRBV12-4 and TRBJ1-6, with D perhaps TRBD1 (6 bases). There are 17 residues in the CDR3. Trimming shortened V by 5 bases and J by 1 base, and 15 bases separated the two germline ends. The CDR3 protein is CASSKEGELSYNSPLHF. Written as DNA, the CDR3 is TGTGCCAGCAGTAAGGAGGGGGAATTGTCCTATAATTCACCCCTCCACTTT.

CDR3 DNA sequence: TGTGCCAGCAGTTTAGGGGGAGGGGCCTTGTTTCAGCCCCAGCATTTT. This sequence encodes CASSLGGGALFQPQHF. The rearrangement uses TRBV27 and TRBJ1-5; tentative D call: TRBD1 (5 bases). Trimming pared 2 bases from V and 6 bases from J, leaving 17 bases between. This CDR3 spans 16 amino acids. Germline assignment: CDR1 MNHEY and CDR2 SMNVEV (reference sequence).

This clonotype was found a few times. The rearrangement links TRBV5-6 to TRBJ1-2; D not resolved. Germline V CDR1 and CDR2: SGHDT, YYEEEE. This CDR3 spans 15 amino acids. Trimming removed 0 bases from V and 2 bases from J, with 11 bases in between. The CDR3 bases are TGTGCCAGCAGCTTGGTTGAGGGCCCCAACTATGGCTACACCTTC. Amino acid sequence: CASSLVEGPNYGYTF.

The CDR3 DNA is TGCAGTGCTAGTCTTAGCGGCGATTACAATGAGCAGTTCTTC. It specifies CSASLSGDYNEQFF. The V gene is TRBV20-1, the J gene TRBJ2-1, with D perhaps matching TRBD2 (6 bases). The CDR3 has 14 residues. The germline V gene encodes CDR1 DFQATT and CDR2 SNEGSKA (reference sequence). Trimming removed 3 bases at V and 4 bases at J, with 13 bases between.

V and J are TRBV5-1 and TRBJ1-4; D is ambiguous. Germline-derived CDR1 and CDR2 are SGHRS and YFSETQ. The CDR3 has 15 residues. V was shortened by 1 base and J by 1 base, with 8 bases between the two germline ends. The CDR3 sequence is CASSLKPVTNEKLFF. The CDR3 nucleotides are TGCGCCAGCAGCTTGAAACCAGTAACTAATGAAAAACTGTTTTTT.

The J gene is TRBJ1-1, the V gene TRBV7-6; TRBD1 aligns across 9 bases. The germline V gene has CDR1 SGHVS and CDR2 FNYEAQ. V trimming: 1 base; J trimming: 0 bases; junction bases outside the gene matches: 3. This CDR3 contains 16 residues. CDR3 nucleotides: TGTGCCAGCAGCTTAGTCACAGGGGGCTTGAACACTGAAGCTTTCTTT. Protein: CASSLVTGGLNTEAFF.

The V and J genes are TRBV11-2 and TRBJ2-3; D perhaps matches TRBD2 (5 bases). Trimming cost V 5 bases and J 2 bases, with 14 bases left between them. The CDR3 is 15 residues long. Germline assignment: CDR1 SGHAT and CDR2 FQNNGV. CDR3 sequence: CASSGLADYTDTQYF. Here the CDR3 DNA reads TGTGCCAGCAGCGGGCTAGCCGATTACACAGATACGCAGTATTTT.

This clonotype was picked up many times. The chain couples TRBV20-1 to TRBJ1-6; no clear D gene. Trimming took 0 bases from V and 10 from J, leaving 4 bases between them. Germline values: CDR1 DFQATT, CDR2 SNEGSKA (reference sequence). There are 11 residues in the CDR3. The CDR3 nucleotides read TGCAGTGCTAGAGATTCGTCACCCCTCCACTTT. This sequence encodes CSARDSSPLHF.

V is TRBV20-1 and J is TRBJ2-7; D might be TRBD1 (6 bases). Trimming left V 5 bases short and J 7 bases short, with 21 bases between. This CDR3 has 14 residues. Germline CDR1 reads DFQATT; CDR2 reads SNEGSKA (reference sequence). The CDR3 here is CSADARLTTGEQYF. The CDR3 coding sequence is TGCAGTGCTGACGCACGGCTTACTACAGGGGAGCAGTACTTC.

V is TRBV6-2 or TRBV6-3 and J is TRBJ2-1; perhaps D is TRBD1 or TRBD2 (5 bases each). V was cut by 2 bases and J by 4 bases, with 12 bases left in between. The germline V gene encodes CDR1 MNHEY and CDR2 SVGEGT. The CDR3 extends over 15 amino acids. For the CDR3, the DNA is TGTGCCAGCAGTTACGGGGACCTTGATTACAATGAGCAGTTCTTC. Protein product: CASSYGDLDYNEQFF.

J is TRBJ2-1 and V is TRBV28; 9 bases fit TRBD2. Germline V CDR1 and CDR2: MDHEN, SYDVKM. V lost 6 bases, J lost 8 bases, and 14 bases stayed unmatched. This CDR3 region has 16 residues. CDR3 protein: CASRKRGIAGVDEQFF. The CDR3 nucleotides read TGTGCCAGCAGGAAAAGGGGGATAGCGGGAGTTGATGAGCAGTTCTTC. Supplemented by reference TRBV28 and TRBJ2-1, the full variable domain reads DVKVTQSSRYLVKRTGEKVFLECVQDMDHENMFWYRQDPGLGLRLIYFSYDVKMKEKGDIPEGYSVSREKKERFSLILESASTNQTSMYLCASRKRGIAGVDEQFFGPGTRLTVL.

V and J are TRBV7-9 and TRBJ1-4; D is perhaps TRBD1 (5 bases). The CDR3 has 17 amino acids. Germline CDR1 and CDR2: SEHNR and FQNEAQ (reference sequence). V was clipped by 3 bases and J by 8 bases, with 22 bases between them. CDR3 bases: TGTGCCAGCAGCTTGCGAGGGTCAGGGAGGTTGGAAGAAAAACTGTTTTTT. Translation gives CASSLRGSGRLEEKLFF.

This chain joins TRBV14 and TRBJ1-6; TRBD1 agrees at 9 bases. CDR1 is SGHDN and CDR2 is FVKESK in the germline V gene. The CDR3 is made up of 15 amino acids. With 5 bases clipped from V and 9 bases from J, the junction kept 8 bases outside the gene matches. CDR3 in amino acids: CASSADGTGFSPLHF. CDR3 DNA: TGTGCCAGCAGCGCCGACGGGACAGGGTTTTCACCCCTCCACTTT.

This clonotype was found a few times. The genes are TRBV5-5 and TRBJ1-2; D is unresolved. Germline CDR1 reads SGHKS; CDR2 reads YYEKEE (reference sequence). V lost 7 bases and J 2 bases, leaving 15 bases between the germline ends. CDR3 length: 14 amino acids. The CDR3 spells CASGLSHTNYGYTF. CDR3 sequence (DNA): TGTGCCAGCGGGTTGAGTCACACAAACTATGGCTACACCTTC.

The CDR3 nucleotides are TGTGCCAGCAGCGTAGCGCCAATCAATGAAGCTTTCTTT. It is translated as CASSVAPINEAFF. This rearrangement joins TRBV9 to TRBJ1-1; D gene uncertain. Per germline, CDR1 SGDLS and CDR2 YYNGEE. V was shortened by 0 bases and J by 7 bases, with 10 bases between the two germline ends. The CDR3 has 13 residues.

A few counts support this clonotype. The rearrangement links TRBV9 to TRBJ1-1; perhaps TRBD1 as D (5 bases). The V gene's germline CDR1 is SGDLS and CDR2 YYNGEE. Trimming left V 3 bases short and J 4 bases short, with 13 bases between. CDR3 size: 14 residues. The CDR3 loop is CASSGEGGGTEAFF. CDR3 nucleotide sequence: TGTGCCAGCAGCGGTGAGGGTGGGGGCACTGAAGCTTTCTTT.

There are a few counts of this clonotype. V gene TRBV4-1 combines with J gene TRBJ2-1; D is unresolved. V was trimmed by 0 bases and J by 6 bases, leaving 6 bases between them. The CDR3 totals 13 residues. The germline CDR1 and CDR2 sequences are MGHRA and YSYEKL. The CDR3 loop reads CASSQDRLNEQFF. For the CDR3, the DNA is TGCGCCAGCAGCCAAGATCGCCTCAATGAGCAGTTCTTC.

This clonotype was seen a few times. The V gene is TRBV10-2, the J gene TRBJ2-3; D might be TRBD2 (6 bases). From germline, CDR1 is WSHSY and CDR2 SAAADI. The length of the CDR3 is 14 residues. V was cut by 7 bases and J by 0 bases, with 11 bases left in between. The CDR3 here is CASKRESSTDTQYF. As DNA, the CDR3 is TGCGCCAGCAAACGGGAGAGCAGCACAGATACGCAGTATTTT.